The sequence of this T cell receptor (beta chain) was determined in a study of OX40 agonist ivuxolimab in advanced cancers. Trimming took 3 bases from V and 0 from J; bases not matched to a gene: 0. The CDR3 has 15 amino acids. Germline V CDR1 and CDR2: MGHRA, YSYEKL. The data were produced by immunoSEQ multiplex PCR, yet TCRdb's version contains in-frame clones alone and is incomplete. This table holds around 19,000 clones, roughly 80% found once. The sample was CD4+ or CD8+ T cells sorted from blood, taken in a trial of the OX40 agonist ivuxolimab. This chain uses TRBV4-1 with TRBJ2-7; 12 bases map to TRBD2. The receptor's source is an adult with an advanced solid tumor such as melanoma, head and neck, liver or kidney cancer. DNA for the CDR3: TGCGCCAGCAGCCAGACTAGCGGGAGCTCCTACGAGCAGTACTTC. Its protein is CASSQTSGSSYEQYF.